This TCR beta chain appears in the sequencing data of a study of breast tumors, draining lymph nodes, adjacent tissues. Findings of the study overall: Compared with basal-like, luminal-like tumors shared significantly more repertoire with nontumor tissue. That most tumor T cells come from lymph nodes remained unproven. Compared with lymph nodes, tumors were less diverse; compared with nontumor tissue, more. Findings are consistent with lymph node origin and intratumoral expansion of most tumor T cells.

Samples came from axillary lymph nodes draining the breast cancer. Germline V lookup: CDR1 SGDLS, CDR2 YYNGEE. The CDR3 consists of 16 residues. Between the trimmed V and J ends, which lost 5 bases and 0 bases, there was a span of 15 bases. In regard to this clonotype: Its matching antigen is unknown.

TCRdb recomputed calls from the multiplex PCR reads with MiXCR, one row per CDR3 protein. The sample has some 230,000 distinct CDR3 sequences; 30% to 35% are singletons. Sequencing was performed on axillary lymph node tissue. The J gene is TRBJ2-1, the V gene TRBV9; TRBD2 might be the D (6 bases). The receptor was derived from a female donor with breast cancer. Some clones in this sample may be carry-over from other donors' samples. CDR3 region: CASSHLATSSYNEQFF. CDR3 nucleotide sequence: TGTGCCAGCAGTCACCTAGCGACCAGCTCCTACAATGAGCAGTTCTTC.